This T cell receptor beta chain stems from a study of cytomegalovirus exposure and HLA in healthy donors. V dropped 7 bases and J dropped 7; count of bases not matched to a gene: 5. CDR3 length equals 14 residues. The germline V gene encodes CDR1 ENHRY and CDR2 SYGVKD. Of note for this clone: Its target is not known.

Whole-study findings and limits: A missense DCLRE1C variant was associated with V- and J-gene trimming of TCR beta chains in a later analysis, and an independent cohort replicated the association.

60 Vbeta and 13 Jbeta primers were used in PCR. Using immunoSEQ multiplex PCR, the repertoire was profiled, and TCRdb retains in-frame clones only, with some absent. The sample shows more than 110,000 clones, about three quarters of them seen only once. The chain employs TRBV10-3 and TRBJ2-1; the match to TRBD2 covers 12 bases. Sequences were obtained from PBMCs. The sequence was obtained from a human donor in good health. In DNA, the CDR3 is TGTGCCATCAAAGCTAGCGGGGGGGAAAATGAGCAGTTCTTC. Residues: CAIKASGGENEQFF.